Listed here are 6 T cell receptor beta chains from one sample, sequenced in a study of blood T cell repertoires in COVID-19 (dated by TCRdb to the early 2020s). Library prep was done by the immunoSEQ multiplex PCR assay. Imported from immuneACCESS, the table was reduced by TCRdb to in-frame sequences with V and J called. These copies leave out some clones; in studies compared against another copy, an unresolved V gene accounts for under half, and the cause of the remainder is not known. Present in this sample are over 250,000 clones, approximately 91% of which were seen just once. Clones ranked in the top ten supply roughly 2.3% of the sample. The sample consisted of peripheral blood. All receptors come from a woman in her 30s with COVID-19, enrolled during active disease.

The CDR3 DNA reads TGTGCCAGTAGTATTGTGGACAGCGGAGATTCACCCCTCCACTTT. Amino acids: CASSIVDSGDSPLHF. This rearrangement joins TRBV19 to TRBJ1-6; TRBD1 is a possible D gene (6 bases). The CDR3 contains 15 residues. Trimming cost V 3 bases and J 8 bases, with 14 bases left between them. The germline V gene encodes CDR1 LNHDA and CDR2 SQIVND (reference sequence).

The genes are TRBV18 and TRBJ1-2; 11 nucleotides align to TRBD1. Looked up from germline, CDR1 is KGHSH and CDR2 is LQKENI. V was pared by 0 bases and J by 4 bases, with 1 base of the junction left unmatched. CDR3 length: 15 residues. The CDR3 protein is CASSPPDRGLYGYTF. The DNA for the CDR3 is TGTGCCAGCTCACCACCGGACAGGGGGCTCTATGGCTACACCTTC.

The chain has TRBV6-5 and TRBJ2-7; perhaps TRBD2 as D (6 bases). V was pared by 6 bases and J by 9 bases, with 18 bases between. Germline CDR1 and CDR2: MNHEY and SVGAGI. CDR3 length equals 13 residues. The CDR3 region is CASRNKGGGVQYF. The CDR3 DNA reads as TGTGCCAGCAGGAACAAGGGAGGAGGAGTGCAGTACTTC.

CDR3 residues: CASSPVGTSSYEQYF. In nucleotides, the CDR3 is TGTGCCAGCAGCCCAGTGGGGACTAGTTCCTACGAGCAGTACTTC. V and J are TRBV7-2 and TRBJ2-7; the match to TRBD2 covers 8 bases. Germline CDR1 and CDR2: SGHTA and FQGNSA. Unmatched junction bases numbered 7, after V lost 5 bases and J lost 1 base. The CDR3 spans 15 residues. Variable domain in full (rest from reference TRBV7-2 and TRBJ2-7): GAGVSQSPSNKVTEKGKDVELRCDPISGHTALYWYRQSLGQGLEFLIYFQGNSAPDKSGLPSDRFSAERTGGSVSTLTIQRTQQEDSAVYLCASSPVGTSSYEQYFGPGTRLTVT.

V and J are TRBV5-1 and TRBJ1-1; D perhaps matches TRBD1 (5 bases). The germline V gene encodes CDR1 SGHRS and CDR2 YFSETQ. CDR3 length equals 12 residues. The germline V and J ends were trimmed by 3 bases and 3 bases, with 6 bases remaining between them. The CDR3 loop is CASSWGDTEAFF. CDR3 coding DNA: TGCGCCAGCAGCTGGGGGGACACTGAAGCTTTCTTT.

The V gene is TRBV27, the J gene TRBJ2-3; 10 nucleotides match TRBD1. Germline V CDR1 and CDR2: MNHEY, SMNVEV (reference sequence). V lost 4 bases and J lost 3; bases outside the gene matches: 4. This CDR3 is built from 15 residues. The CDR3 loop reads CASSSPGQGTDTQYF. As DNA, the CDR3 is TGTGCCAGCAGTTCACCGGGACAGGGGACAGATACGCAGTATTTT.